The clone carrying this TCR beta chain has a count of ten or more. Its specificity is not known. The read ends 3 residues shy of where the CDR3 ends; the end is completed using the germline J gene. The CDR3 extends over 14 amino acids. CDR1 KGHSH and CDR2 LQKENI come from the germline V gene. Trimming removed 3 bases at V and 5 bases at J, with 13 bases between. The data originate from a study of T cell clonality in common variable immunodeficiency. Generated by immunoSEQ multiplex PCR, the TCRdb table keeps only in-frame clones and is missing some. The table lists 15,000 to 20,000 clones, with no singletons. Study outcomes and limitations: In common variable immunodeficiency, TCR beta chains reportedly carried fewer deletions and N-nucleotide insertions.

The chain combines TRBV18 with TRBJ1-1; the D gene is possibly TRBD1 (5 bases). Sequencing was carried out using peripheral blood mononuclear cells. This receptor was identified in a human donor with common variable immunodeficiency. The sequenced part of the CDR3 DNA is TGTGCCAGCTCACCTCCAGGGCCGAGGACTGAA. This gives the protein CASSPPGPRTE. The whole CDR3 reads CASSPPGPRTEAFF.